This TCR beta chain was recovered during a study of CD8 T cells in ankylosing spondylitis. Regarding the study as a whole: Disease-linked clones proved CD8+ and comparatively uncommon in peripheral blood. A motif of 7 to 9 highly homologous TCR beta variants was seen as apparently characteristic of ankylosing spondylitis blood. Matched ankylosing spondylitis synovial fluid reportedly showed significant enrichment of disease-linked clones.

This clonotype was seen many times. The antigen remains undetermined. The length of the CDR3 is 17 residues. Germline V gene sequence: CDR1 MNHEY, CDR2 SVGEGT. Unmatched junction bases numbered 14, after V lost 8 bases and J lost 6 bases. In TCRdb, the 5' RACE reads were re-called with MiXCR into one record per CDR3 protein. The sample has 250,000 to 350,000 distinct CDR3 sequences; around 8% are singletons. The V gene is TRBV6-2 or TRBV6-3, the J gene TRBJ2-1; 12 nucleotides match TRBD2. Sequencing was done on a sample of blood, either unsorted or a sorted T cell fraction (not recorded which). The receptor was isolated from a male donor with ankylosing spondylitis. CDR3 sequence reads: CASGPRGLAGLTNEQFF. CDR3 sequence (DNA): TGTGCCAGCGGACCCCGCGGACTAGCGGGACTTACCAATGAGCAGTTCTTC.